This passage covers 14 T cell receptor beta chains from one sample sequenced in a study of T cell clonality in common variable immunodeficiency. Produced via immunoSEQ multiplex PCR; TCRdb's table is partial and in-frame only. The profile covers roughly 30,000 clones, none occurring a single time. Specimen: peripheral blood mononuclear cells. Receptors were obtained from a person aged 18 to 70 in good health.

CDR3 loop: CAWSVGVTEAFF. CDR3 DNA, as far as it was read: TGTGCCTGGAGTGTAGGTGTCACTGAA. This chain links TRBV30 with TRBJ1-1; no reliable D call. The read is 3 residues too short to cover the CDR3 end, so that end is filled in from the germline J gene. The CDR3 contains 12 residues. V was trimmed by 0 bases and J by 4 bases, leaving 6 bases between them. The germline V gene encodes CDR1 GTSNPN and CDR2 SVGIG (reference sequence).

Many counts were recorded for this clone. Read data end 3 residues before the CDR3 end; the end is taken from the germline J gene. V and J are TRBV11-2 and TRBJ2-2, with TRBD2 matching over 9 bases. The junction had 6 bases not matched to a gene; V was cut back by 7 bases and J by 6 bases. Per the germline V gene, CDR1 is SGHAT and CDR2 is FQNNGV. The CDR3 consists of 14 residues. This chain's CDR3 is CASKLAGSSGELFF. Incomplete CDR3 DNA: TGTGCCAGCAAGCTAGCGGGATCCTCCGGGGAG.

This clone showed up many times. The part of the CDR3 DNA that was read is TGTGCCAGTACCTTTGGGGACACCAATTCACCC. Protein sequence: CASTFGDTNSP. The full CDR3 sequence reads CASTFGDTNSPLHF. The rearrangement joins TRBV5-6 to TRBJ1-6; possible D gene TRBD1, 6 bases. The CDR3 is cut off 3 residues early in the read; its end comes from the germline J gene. CDR1 is SGHDT and CDR2 is YYEEEE in the germline V gene. The V end lost 8 bases, the J end lost 7 bases, and 16 bases lay between the germline ends. This CDR3 has 14 amino acids.

Ten or more counts support this clone. The CDR3 is CASSLGQVKGTQYF. CDR3 bases read: TGTGCCAGCAGCTTAGGGCAGGTGAAGGGGACC. The V gene is TRBV7-6, the J gene TRBJ2-5; no firm D call. Read coverage stops 3 residues before the CDR3 terminus; the germline J gene supplies the remainder. The V end lost 1 base, the J end lost 7 bases, and 13 bases lay between the germline ends. Germline loops: CDR1 SGHVS, CDR2 FNYEAQ. The CDR3 consists of 14 residues.

Remarks on this clone: The sample carries other DNA sequences with the same CDR3. The CDR3 here is CASSLYPGSSGNTIYF. The sequenced part of the CDR3 DNA is TGTGCCAGCAGCTTATACCCAGGGAGCTCTGGAAACACC. The chain couples TRBV7-3 to TRBJ1-3; tentatively, D is TRBD1 (5 bases). The read comes to an end 3 residues before the CDR3 does, leaving the germline J gene to fill in the end. This CDR3 comprises 16 residues. The V gene's germline CDR1 is SGHTA and CDR2 FQGTGA. V was cut by 2 bases and J by 0 bases, with 11 bases left in between.

At least ten counts were recorded for this clone. The sequence runs out 3 residues before the end of the CDR3; the remainder is reconstructed from the germline J gene. The V and J genes are TRBV7-3 and TRBJ2-1, with 11 positions matching TRBD2. The CDR3 is 15 amino acids. V lost 1 base to trimming and J lost 8 bases; unmatched junction nucleotides: 4. Germline CDR1 and CDR2: SGHTA and FQGTGA. The CDR3 loop is CASSLKLAGADEQFF. The CDR3 bases that were read are TGTGCCAGCAGCTTAAAACTAGCGGGAGCGGATGAG.

This clone occurred many times. The read ends 3 residues early relative to the CDR3; the germline J gene fills the gap. V usage is TRBV2 and J usage is TRBJ2-1; TRBD2 agrees at 11 bases. The junction had 10 bases not matched to a gene; V was cut back by 1 base and J by 8 bases. The germline CDR1 and CDR2 sequences are SNHLY and FYNNEI. The CDR3 consists of 17 residues. The chain's CDR3 is CASSEVVTSGSAYEQFF. The part of the CDR3 DNA that was read is TGTGCCAGCAGTGAAGTAGTAACTAGCGGGAGTGCGTATGAG.

This clone occurred many times. The sequenced fragment ends 3 residues before the CDR3 boundary, so the rest is inferred from the germline J gene. The V and J genes are TRBV4-2 and TRBJ2-7; TRBD1 might be the D (5 bases). The germline V gene has CDR1 LGHNA and CDR2 YNFKEQ. The V gene lost 4 bases and the J gene lost 3 bases, with 13 bases spanning the gap. The CDR3 runs to 14 residues. The sequenced CDR3 bases are TGTGCCAGCAGCCCTGGGTTAGGGGACTACGAG. Protein sequence: CASSPGLGDYE. The CDR3 reads in full as CASSPGLGDYEQYF.

A remark on this clone: The read is 3 residues too short to cover the CDR3 end, so that end is filled in from the germline J gene. This chain uses TRBV19 with TRBJ2-5, with TRBD2 matching 13 bases. Germline loops: CDR1 LNHDA, CDR2 SQIVND (reference sequence). Losses at the gene ends were 6 bases for V and 3 bases for J; bases not matched to a gene: 7. The CDR3 extends over 16 amino acids. The sequenced CDR3 bases are TGTGCCAGTAGCGATCTCGGGACTAGCGGGAAAGAGACC. It is translated as CASSDLGTSGKET. The CDR3 reads in full as CASSDLGTSGKETQYF.

The table lists this clone with many counts. The read terminates 3 residues ahead of where the CDR3 ends, so the germline J gene completes it. The chain couples TRBV19 to TRBJ2-2, with D possibly being TRBD1 (6 bases). There are 15 residues in the CDR3. Germline CDR1 and CDR2: LNHDA and SQIVND (reference sequence). This chain's CDR3 is CASSIGASKGEKLFF. The CDR3 bases that were read are TGTGCCAGTAGTATTGGGGCCTCGAAGGGGGAAAAG.

This clone was counted ten times or more. The sequenced fragment ends 3 residues before the CDR3 boundary, so the rest is inferred from the germline J gene. Other nucleotide sequences in the sample specify the same CDR3. The chain couples TRBV7-9 to TRBJ1-2; D is undetermined. This CDR3 comprises 15 residues. Between the trimmed V and J ends, which lost 0 bases and 1 base, there was a span of 9 bases. The germline V gene encodes CDR1 SEHNR and CDR2 FQNEAQ (reference sequence). This chain's CDR3 is CASSLASPFNYGYTF. The CDR3 DNA, read in part, is TGTGCCAGCAGCTTAGCGTCTCCTTTTAACTATGGC.

Ten or more counts support this clone. The DNA ends 3 residues before the CDR3 does, and the rest of the CDR3 is filled in from the germline J gene. The chain links TRBV5-6 to TRBJ2-2; maybe TRBD1 (6 bases). The CDR3 totals 13 residues. In germline, CDR1 is SGHDT, CDR2 YYEEEE. V was clipped by 4 bases and J by 9 bases, with 13 bases between them. The CDR3 loop reads CASSTPTGRELFF. The sequenced CDR3 bases are TGTGCCAGCAGCACACCGACAGGCAGGGAG.

This clone was counted between two and nine times. The CDR3 end falls 3 residues outside the read, so it is completed with the germline J gene. The V call is TRBV11-3, the J call TRBJ2-1, with D tentatively TRBD2 (5 bases). V lost 4 bases, J lost 9 bases, and 19 bases lay in between. This CDR3 has 15 amino acids. Germline V gene sequence: CDR1 SGHNT, CDR2 YENEEA. The CDR3 bases that were read are TGTGCCAGCAGCTCCAACCCGAACCGGGGAAGTGAG. It codes for CASSSNPNRGSE. The whole CDR3 sequence is CASSSNPNRGSEQFF.

This clone was observed at least ten times. The observed sequence ends 3 residues before the CDR3 terminus, with the missing tail filled in from the germline J gene. The chain links TRBV19 to TRBJ2-1; 8 positions agree with TRBD2. CDR3 size: 14 residues. Germline loops: CDR1 LNHDA, CDR2 SQIVND (reference sequence). The junction had 4 bases not matched to a gene; V was cut back by 3 bases and J by 6 bases. CDR3 bases read: TGTGCCAGTAGTATGGGCGGGAGGACCAATGAG. Its translation is CASSMGGRTNE. The whole CDR3 sequence reads CASSMGGRTNEQFF.